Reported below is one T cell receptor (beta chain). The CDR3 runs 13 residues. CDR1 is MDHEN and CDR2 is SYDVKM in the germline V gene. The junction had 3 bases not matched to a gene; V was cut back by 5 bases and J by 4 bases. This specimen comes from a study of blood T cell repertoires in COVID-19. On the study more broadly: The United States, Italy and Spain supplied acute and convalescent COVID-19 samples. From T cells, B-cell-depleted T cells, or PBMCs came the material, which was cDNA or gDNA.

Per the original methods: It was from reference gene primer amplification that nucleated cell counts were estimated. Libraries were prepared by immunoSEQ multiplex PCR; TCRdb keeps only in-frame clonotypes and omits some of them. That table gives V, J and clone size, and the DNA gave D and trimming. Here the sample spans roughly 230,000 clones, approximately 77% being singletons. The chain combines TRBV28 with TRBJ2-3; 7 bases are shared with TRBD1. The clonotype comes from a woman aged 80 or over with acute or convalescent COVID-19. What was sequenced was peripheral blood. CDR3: CASSTQGPDTQYF. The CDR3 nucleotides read TGTGCCAGCAGTACACAGGGGCCAGATACGCAGTATTTT.